The T cell receptor beta chain described here comes from a study of blood T cell repertoires in COVID-19. Across the whole study: Nucleic acid was either cDNA or gDNA, and it came from T cells, B-cell-depleted T cells, or PBMCs.

Sequencing used immunoSEQ multiplex PCR; TCRdb keeps in-frame clones, though not all of them. Of some 170,000 clones listed, 70% to 90% are singletons. Deletions cut 9 bases from V and 8 bases from J, with 14 bases between. Germline assignment: CDR1 SGHNT and CDR2 YENEEA. The CDR3 loop spans 12 amino acids. This TCR came from a man aged 35 to 55 with acute or convalescent COVID-19. The V gene is TRBV11-3, the J gene TRBJ1-5; possible D gene TRBD1, 5 bases. The material sequenced was peripheral blood. The CDR3 nucleotides read TGTGCCAGTTGGGGGGGGTGCAAGCCCCAGCATTTT. Its translation: CASWGGCKPQHF.